Shown below are 4 T cell receptor beta chains from a single sample sequenced in a study of OX40 agonist ivuxolimab in advanced cancers. Clones were sequenced by immunoSEQ multiplex PCR, and TCRdb holds only the in-frame ones, with some missing. The data hold 13,000 to 15,000 clones, with 85% to 95% observed a single time. The input for sequencing was CD4+ or CD8+ T cells sorted from blood, taken in a trial of the OX40 agonist ivuxolimab. These TCRs come from an adult with an advanced solid tumor such as melanoma, head and neck, liver or kidney cancer.

The V and J genes are TRBV6-4 and TRBJ1-1; D ambiguous. This CDR3 is 14 amino acids long. Germline assignment: CDR1 MRHNA and CDR2 SNTAGT. The V end lost 1 base, the J end lost 1 base, and 7 bases lay between the germline ends. The chain's CDR3 is CASSDYTANTEAFF. DNA of the CDR3: TGTGCCAGCAGTGACTACACGGCGAACACTGAAGCTTTCTTT.

This rearrangement joins TRBV19 to TRBJ1-2; 7 positions match TRBD1. CDR3 length: 14 residues. Germline V gene data show CDR1 as LNHDA and CDR2 as SQIVND (reference sequence). After removal of 2 bases from V and 4 bases from J, the junction contained 4 bases not matched to a gene. CDR3 nucleotide sequence: TGTGCCAGTAGTATACCGGGACAGATCTATGGCTACACCTTC. It yields the protein CASSIPGQIYGYTF.

This chain links TRBV4-1 with TRBJ2-2; 7 bases map to TRBD1. Losses at the gene ends were 0 bases for V and 7 bases for J; bases not matched to a gene: 5. The CDR3 runs to 15 residues. Germline V gives CDR1 MGHRA, CDR2 YSYEKL. CDR3 region: CASSQETGMGGELFF. CDR3 bases: TGCGCCAGCAGCCAAGAGACAGGGATGGGCGGGGAGCTGTTTTTT.

The chain is built from TRBV9 and TRBJ2-1; 12 bases are shared with TRBD2. The CDR3 totals 14 residues. The V and J ends lost 3 bases and 7 bases, in that order; junction bases with no gene match: 2. Germline CDR1 is SGDLS and CDR2 is YYNGEE. CDR3 in DNA: TGTGCCAGCAGCGCAGGACTAGCGGGAAATGAGCAGTTCTTC. It translates to CASSAGLAGNEQFF.